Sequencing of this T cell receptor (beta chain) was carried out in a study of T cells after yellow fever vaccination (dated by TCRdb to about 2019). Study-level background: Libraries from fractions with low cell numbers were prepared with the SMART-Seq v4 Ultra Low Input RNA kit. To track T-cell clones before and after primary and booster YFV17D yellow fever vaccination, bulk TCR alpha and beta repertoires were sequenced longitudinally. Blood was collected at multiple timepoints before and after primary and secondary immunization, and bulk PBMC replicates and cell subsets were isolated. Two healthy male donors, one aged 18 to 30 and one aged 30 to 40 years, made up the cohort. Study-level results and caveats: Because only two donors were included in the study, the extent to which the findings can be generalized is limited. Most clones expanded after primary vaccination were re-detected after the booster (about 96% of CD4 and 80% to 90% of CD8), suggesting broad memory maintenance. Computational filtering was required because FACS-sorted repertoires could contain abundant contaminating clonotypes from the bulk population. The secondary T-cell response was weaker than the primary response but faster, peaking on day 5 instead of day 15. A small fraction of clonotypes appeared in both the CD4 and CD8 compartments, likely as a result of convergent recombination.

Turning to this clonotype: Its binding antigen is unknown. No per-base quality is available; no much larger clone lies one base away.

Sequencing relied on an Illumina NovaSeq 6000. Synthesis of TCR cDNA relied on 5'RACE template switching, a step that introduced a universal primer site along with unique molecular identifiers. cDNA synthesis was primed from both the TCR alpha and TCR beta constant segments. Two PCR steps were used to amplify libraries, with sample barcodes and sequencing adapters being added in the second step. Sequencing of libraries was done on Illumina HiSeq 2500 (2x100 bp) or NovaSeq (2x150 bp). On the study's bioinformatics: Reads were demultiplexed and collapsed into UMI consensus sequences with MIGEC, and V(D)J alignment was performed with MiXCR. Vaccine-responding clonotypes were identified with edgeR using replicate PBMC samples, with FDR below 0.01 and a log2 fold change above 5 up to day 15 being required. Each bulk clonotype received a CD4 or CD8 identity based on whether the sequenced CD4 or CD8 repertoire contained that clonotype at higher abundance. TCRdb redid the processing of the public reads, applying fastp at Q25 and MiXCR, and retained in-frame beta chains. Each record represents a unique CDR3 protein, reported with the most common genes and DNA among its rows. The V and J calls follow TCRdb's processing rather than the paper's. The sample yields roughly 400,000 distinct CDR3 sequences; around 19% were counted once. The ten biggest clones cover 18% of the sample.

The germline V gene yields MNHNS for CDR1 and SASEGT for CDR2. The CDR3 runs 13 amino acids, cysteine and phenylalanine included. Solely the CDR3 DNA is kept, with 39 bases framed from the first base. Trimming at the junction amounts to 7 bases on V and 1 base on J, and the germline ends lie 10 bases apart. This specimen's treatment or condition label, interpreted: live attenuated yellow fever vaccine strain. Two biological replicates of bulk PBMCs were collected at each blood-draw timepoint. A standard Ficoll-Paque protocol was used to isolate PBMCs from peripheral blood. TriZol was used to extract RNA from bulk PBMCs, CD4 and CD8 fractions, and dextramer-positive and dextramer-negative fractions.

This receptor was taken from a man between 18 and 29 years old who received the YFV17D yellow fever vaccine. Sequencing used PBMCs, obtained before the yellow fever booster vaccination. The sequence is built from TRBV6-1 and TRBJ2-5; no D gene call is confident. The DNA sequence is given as TGTGCCAGCACCCGGGCTATCCAAGAGACCCAGTACTTC. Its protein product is CASTRAIQETQYF.